Listed below are T cell receptor beta chains from one sample, sequenced in a study of CXCR3-negative and CXCR3-positive naive CD8 T cells. TCRdb reprocessed the 5' RACE reads and stores each CDR3 protein as one record, lacking DNA. The data include approximately 56,000 distinct CDR3 sequences; the top ten clones carry about 1.6%. Sequenced sample: naive CXCR3- CD8+ T cells from blood. These receptors were taken from a human donor in good health. Some clones in this sample may be carry-over from other donors' samples. CDR3s include the opening cysteine and the closing phenylalanine or tryptophan.

CDR3aa: CASSQREVGETQYF
j_gene: TRBJ2-5
v_gene: TRBV4-1

CDR3aa: CASSLVPPQETEYF
j_gene: TRBJ2-5
v_gene: TRBV7-6

CDR3aa: CASSEGSGSEQFF
j_gene: TRBJ2-1
v_gene: TRBV6-1

CDR3aa: CASSIDGNTGELFF
j_gene: TRBJ2-2
v_gene: TRBV19

CDR3aa: CASSYGESYNEQFF
j_gene: TRBJ2-1
v_gene: TRBV6-5

CDR3aa: CASSLGQSRAQHF
j_gene: TRBJ1-5
v_gene: TRBV27

CDR3aa: CSLSGGAHNEQFF
j_gene: TRBJ2-1
v_gene: TRBV29-1

CDR3aa: CSVEFSGSYEQYF
j_gene: TRBJ2-7
v_gene: TRBV29-1

CDR3aa: CASNNLWEKLFF
j_gene: TRBJ1-4
v_gene: TRBV28

CDR3aa: CSVEDNKGSEYEQYF
j_gene: TRBJ2-7
v_gene: TRBV29-1

CDR3aa: CSAQNGINGELFF
j_gene: TRBJ2-2
v_gene: TRBV29-1

CDR3aa: CASSLARGGTEAFF
j_gene: TRBJ1-1
v_gene: TRBV7-2

CDR3aa: CASSDDWRVSGRAPTQYF
j_gene: TRBJ2-3
v_gene: TRBV7-9

CDR3aa: CASSLDSGLATSSYNEQFF
j_gene: TRBJ2-1
v_gene: TRBV11-2

CDR3aa: CATSAIPGGGGSTDTQYF
j_gene: TRBJ2-3
v_gene: TRBV24-1

CDR3aa: CASSLEERTTNYGYTF
j_gene: TRBJ1-2
v_gene: TRBV5-5

CDR3aa: CSGTRSGEQYF
j_gene: TRBJ2-7
v_gene: TRBV29-1

CDR3aa: CSASSPGGKYNQQFF
j_gene: TRBJ2-1
v_gene: TRBV20-1

CDR3aa: CASATEGTYEQYF
j_gene: TRBJ2-7
v_gene: TRBV3-1

CDR3aa: CASSPGTGAFF
j_gene: TRBJ1-1
v_gene: TRBV4-3

CDR3aa: CASSTPDSYEQYF
j_gene: TRBJ2-7
v_gene: TRBV19

CDR3aa: CASSFQGSHYEQYF
j_gene: TRBJ2-7
v_gene: TRBV5-5